The source of this T cell receptor beta chain is a study of cytomegalovirus exposure and HLA in healthy donors. With regard to this clone: What it recognizes is unknown.

Study-level results: DRB1 had the most TCR associations and HLA-C the fewest, a later analysis found, with rates varying by HLA locus.

In the PCR, 60 Vbeta and 13 Jbeta primers were used. Libraries were prepared by immunoSEQ multiplex PCR; TCRdb keeps only in-frame clonotypes and omits some of them. The data show about 190,000 clones, roughly 75% seen once. In germline, CDR1 is PRHDT, CDR2 FYEKMQ (reference sequence). The CDR3 length is 13 residues. This chain joins TRBV13 and TRBJ2-5; a possible D gene is TRBD1 (5 bases). TRBJ2-7 explains the end of the DNA better; the J call may be wrong. The sample was PBMCs. This receptor was taken from a young man in good health and CMV-seropositive. CDR3 in DNA: TGTGCCAGCGAGTGGTCAGGACAATACGAGCAGTACTTC. This sequence encodes CASEWSGQYEQYF.